This T cell receptor beta chain is drawn from a study of cytomegalovirus exposure and HLA in healthy donors. The CDR3 length is 13 residues. Trimming took off 1 base at V and 2 bases at J, with 7 bases between the two ends. Per the germline V gene, CDR1 is SGHRS and CDR2 is YFSETQ. Amplification used 60 Vbeta primers and 13 Jbeta primers. Assay: immunoSEQ multiplex PCR; the TCRdb copy retains only in-frame clones and omits some. The sample carries more than 150,000 clones, roughly 80% recorded once. The receptor comes from a middle-aged man in good health and CMV-seronegative. The sample taken for sequencing was PBMCs. This chain links TRBV5-1 with TRBJ2-7; no reliable D call. DNA for the CDR3: TGCGCCAGCAGCTTGAACGGAGCCTACGAGCAGTACTTC. Translating gives CASSLNGAYEQYF. The whole variable domain, remainder taken from reference TRBV5-1 and TRBJ2-7, is KAGVTQTPRYLIKTRGQQVTLSCSPISGHRSVSWYQQTPGQGLQFLFEYFSETQRNKGNFPGRFSGRQFSNSRSEMNVSTLELGDSALYLCASSLNGAYEQYFGPGTRLTVT.